This TCR beta chain emerged from a study of Graves' ophthalmopathy and Graves' hyperthyroidism (dated by TCRdb to between 2018 and 2020). At the level of the whole study: Hyperthyroidism was defined as stable when no progression to ophthalmopathy occurred within 18 months of follow-up. In total, 135 blood samples were TCR-sequenced: approximately 42 ophthalmopathy, some 80 hyperthyroidism and approximately 17 hyperthyroidism-to-ophthalmopathy patients. After sampling, hyperthyroidism patients received methimazole starting at 30 mg daily, and ophthalmopathy patients received high-dose intravenous methylprednisolone. In over 5 hyperthyroidism patients, the T-cell repertoire of thyroid tissue was compared with the T-cell repertoire of blood. An independent validation cohort comprised around 19 hyperthyroidism patients and some 16 patients who later progressed from hyperthyroidism to ophthalmopathy. To explore V-J signatures distinguishing ophthalmopathy from hyperthyroidism, a discovery set of 100 patients (around 42 ophthalmopathy, around 55 stable hyperthyroidism) was enrolled. The study used TCR beta repertoire signatures to distinguish Graves' ophthalmopathy from Graves' hyperthyroidism and to predict progression to ophthalmopathy. The full study reports these points: Sample size was not statistically predetermined, and group allocation was not concealed from the investigators. In cross-validation, the 13-signature model distinguished ophthalmopathy from stable hyperthyroidism with approximately 90% sensitivity and around 83% specificity, while in the test set the corresponding values were about 79% and 69%. Among expanded thyroid clonotypes with frequency above 0.001, most also showed up in blood, which suggests that blood repertoires may reflect the thyroid immune response. In validation, the model predicted ophthalmopathy progression with 55% to 71% sensitivity and approximately 72% specificity; roughly 12 predicted patients were CT-confirmed with GO in a median of 6.5 months.

In the case of this clonotype: Its specific antigen is unknown. One end of the junction varies from germline; a read error may be responsible.

CDR1 and CDR2, looked up from the germline V gene (reference sequence), are SEHNR and FQNEAQ. The CDR3 runs 15 residues from the cysteine to the phenylalanine. Only the CDR3 DNA stays, 45 bases, in frame from base 1. The hyperthyroidism patients were 18 to 65 years old and newly diagnosed, with a disease duration of less than 2 months. Anyone with other autoimmune diseases, uncontrolled infections, pregnancy or lactation was excluded from the study. Clinical symptoms, serum thyroxine, TRAb, thyroid ultrasound and orbital computed tomography were used for diagnosis. Total RNA was extracted using Trizol reagent, and RNA quality was checked on an Agilent 2100 Bioanalyzer. TCR beta CDR3 regions were amplified from RNA transcripts for repertoire sequencing. A first-round RT-PCR used HTBI primers with the Qiagen OneStep RT-PCR kit, followed by a second-round multiplex PCR, size selection and purification. Sequencing of the libraries was carried out on an Illumina HiSeq2000 in paired-end mode with 100 bp reads. The authors' analysis ran thus. Reads were processed with SOAPnuke, discarding reads with adapters, uncalled bases, mean Phred below 15, or no exact constant-primer or identifier match. High-quality paired reads were merged with COPE v1.2.5. Each unique nucleotide sequence was defined as a clonotype, and clonotypes were aligned to IMGT TRB V, D and J references with MiTCR v1.1. Analysis was restricted to V-J combinations with a frequency above 0.0001, which covered 98% to 99.2% of repertoires. For each V-J combination, a TCR clonal expansion and chaos score was defined as F50 clonal expansion divided by the chaos observed in the TCRdist matrix. Welch's t-statistics and random forest were used to reduce the features to about 14 V-J combinations, which were then used as input to a naive Bayes classifier. The similarity between thyroid and blood repertoires was quantified using the Morisita-Horn index. TCRdb reran the public reads through fastp at Q25 and MiXCR, keeping productive beta chains. CDR3 protein duplicates are merged, each entry listing the most common genes and DNA. TCRdb, rather than the study authors, made the V and J calls. The sample yields over a million distinct CDR3 sequences; about 38% were counted once. The ten largest account for 8.5% to 14% of the sample.

The rearrangement joined TRBV7-9 to TRBJ1-1; a weak D assignment points to TRBD1 (6 bases agree). Sequencing used peripheral blood or thyroid tissue (not recorded which). The source of this sequence is an adult man with Graves' hyperthyroidism. The CDR3 loop reads CASSHPLGGRTEAFF. The DNA sequence is as follows: TGCGCCAGCAGCCACCCGTTAGGGGGTCGCACTGAAGCTTTCTTT. Joined to the reference TRBV7-9 and TRBJ1-1 proteins, this CDR3 gives the full variable domain: DTGVSQNPRHKITKRGQNVTFRCDPISEHNRLYWYRQTLGQGPEFLTYFQNEAQLEKSRLLSDRFSAERPKGSFSTLEIQRTEQGDSAMYLCASSHPLGGRTEAFFGQGTRLTVV.